This TCR beta chain was retrieved from a study of cytomegalovirus exposure and HLA in healthy donors. Across the study: Earlier sequencing of around 190 million T cells yielded approximately 120 million unique TCR beta sequences. Findings and limits, study-wide: Reported results showed that the classifier diagnosed cytomegalovirus status with high specificity and sensitivity.

There were likely unrecorded immune exposures, though donors were nominally healthy when sampled. With 60 Vbeta and 13 Jbeta primers, the PCR was carried out. In the original analysis: Later reanalysis found 75 million to 100 million unique TCR beta chains, around 10 million of them shared. Libraries were prepared by immunoSEQ multiplex PCR; TCRdb keeps only in-frame clonotypes and omits some of them. V and J calls plus clone size are reproduced from that table; the DNA served to infer D and trimming. The repertoire holds roughly 100,000 clones, with roughly 79% as singletons. V gave up 4 bases and J gave up 3 bases; unmatched junction bases: 4. Germline V gene data show CDR1 as SGHNT and CDR2 as YENEEA. This CDR3 is 14 amino acids long. With respect to this clone: Its target is unknown.

Sequenced material: PBMCs. This TCR was recovered from a man aged 45 to 65 in good health and CMV-seropositive. The chain combines TRBV11-3 with TRBJ2-7, with 9 bases that match TRBD1. CDR3 loop: CASSYRDRVYEQYF. In nucleotides, the CDR3 is TGTGCCAGCAGCTACCGGGACAGGGTCTACGAGCAGTACTTC.